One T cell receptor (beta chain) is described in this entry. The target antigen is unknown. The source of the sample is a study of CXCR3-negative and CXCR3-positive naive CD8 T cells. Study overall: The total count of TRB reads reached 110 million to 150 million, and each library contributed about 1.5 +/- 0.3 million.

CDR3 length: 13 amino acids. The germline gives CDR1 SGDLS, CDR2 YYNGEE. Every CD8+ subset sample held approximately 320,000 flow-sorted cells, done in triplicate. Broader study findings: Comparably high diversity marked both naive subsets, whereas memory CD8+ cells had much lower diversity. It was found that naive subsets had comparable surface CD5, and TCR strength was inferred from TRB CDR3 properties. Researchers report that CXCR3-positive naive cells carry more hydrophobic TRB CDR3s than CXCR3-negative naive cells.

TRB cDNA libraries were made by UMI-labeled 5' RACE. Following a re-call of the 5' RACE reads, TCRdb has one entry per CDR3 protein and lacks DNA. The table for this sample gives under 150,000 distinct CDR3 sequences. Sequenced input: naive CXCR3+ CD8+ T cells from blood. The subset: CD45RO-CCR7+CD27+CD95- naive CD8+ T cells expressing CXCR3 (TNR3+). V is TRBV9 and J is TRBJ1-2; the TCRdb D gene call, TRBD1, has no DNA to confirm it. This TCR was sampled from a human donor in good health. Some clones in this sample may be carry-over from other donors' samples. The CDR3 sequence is CASSLQGTYGYTF.